This T cell receptor beta chain was documented in a study of Ad26.COV2.S vaccination and SARS-CoV-2 variants. CDR1 PRHDT and CDR2 FYEKMQ come from the germline V gene (reference sequence). The CDR3 extends over 13 amino acids. The V end lost 5 bases, the J end lost 6 bases, and 10 bases lay between the germline ends. Here immunoSEQ multiplex PCR was the method, and the copy in TCRdb shows in-frame clones only, minus some. Of 300,000 to 400,000 clones in the sample, about nine tenths are singletons; the top ten hold around 5.5%. The treatment here: some 20 received Ad26.COV2.S at low or high dose, single or two shots; about 5 received placebo; per-sample allocation not given. The samples date from day 63 after the first vaccine or placebo injection.

Sample: peripheral blood, taken in a trial of Ad26.COV2.S vaccine versus placebo. The J gene is TRBJ2-2, the V gene TRBV13; D unresolved. This receptor was taken from a person between 18 and 65 years old who received the Ad26.COV2.S COVID-19 vaccine or a placebo. The CDR3 DNA sequence: TGTGCCAGCAGCCCCCGTCAGTCCGGGGAGCTGTTTTTT. Amino acids: CASSPRQSGELFF.